This TCR beta chain was captured in a study of cytomegalovirus exposure and HLA in healthy donors. PCR was performed using 60 Vbeta and 13 Jbeta primers. The data were produced by immunoSEQ multiplex PCR, yet TCRdb's version contains in-frame clones alone and is incomplete. The sample contains over 80,000 clones, roughly 80% of which appear only once. The study's findings and limits: Overall, approximately 150 TCR beta chains were annotated as cytomegalovirus-associated. Earlier analysis found most TCR beta V segments productive about 90% or about 30% of the time. V- and J-gene trimming in TCR beta was tied to a missense DCLRE1C variant by an analysis performed later. Certain indistinguishable V segments, among them TRBV6-2 and TRBV6-3, were excluded.

The CDR3 has 13 amino acids. Deletions cut 5 bases from V and 9 bases from J, with 11 bases between. CDR1 is MNHEY, CDR2 SMNVEV, per germline (reference sequence). Details on this clone: The antigen remains undetermined.

The clonotype comes from a man aged 55 to 70 in good health and CMV-seropositive. The chain recombines TRBV27 with TRBJ1-6, with a possible D match to TRBD1 (5 bases). The source material was PBMCs. The CDR3 sequence: CASSRGFSSPLHF. The CDR3 coding sequence is TGTGCCAGCAGTAGGGGCTTCTCTTCACCCCTCCACTTT.